Listed here is a single T cell receptor (beta chain). It lacks a known antigen. Per-base quality was not reported, and no clone a single base away is much larger than it. The donors were included in the validation cohort of over a hundred subjects, a group kept apart from the roughly 610-subject first cohort. This sample is drawn from a study of cytomegalovirus exposure and HLA in healthy donors (dated by TCRdb to 2016 to 2017). The study in broad terms: A later analysis indicated that the roughly 120 validation repertoires were generated on the platform also employed for the 700 or so repertoires of the first cohort. The study aimed to test whether cataloging public T cell receptors could reveal signatures of past pathogen exposure. A separate validation cohort of 100 to 150 different subjects was used in addition to the roughly 640-subject first cohort. To predict cytomegalovirus infection status, the study combined high-throughput TCR immunosequencing, statistical association of individual TCRs with disease status, and machine learning.

Library preparation was by the immunoSEQ multiplex PCR assay. In the original analysis: A statistical classification framework was built to diagnose cytomegalovirus status from the catalog of TCR beta chain sequences. Drawn from immuneACCESS, this table holds only the in-frame rearrangements with V and J called that TCRdb kept. Clones are partly lost; checked studies trace under half to an unresolved V gene and leave the rest unexplained. V, J and clone size were drawn from that table, and D and trimming were deduced from the DNA. The sample data list 200,000 to 250,000 clones, and 80% to 95% of these were observed just once. In total, the top ten clones hold approximately 1% of the sample. What the authors observed across the whole study: The validation cohort had no HLA typing available for a later analysis, so co-occurrence within that cohort was assessed over all 120 or so repertoires. A few of the identified cytomegalovirus-associated TCR beta chains were confirmed in vitro to be specific for cytomegalovirus antigens. Most TCR sequences were observed very rarely across donors, whereas some public TCRs were present in many individuals. The authors suggested that the approach could potentially be extended to other disease states and immunological phenotypes. A later analysis found that TCRs clustered in the first cohort also tended to co-occur in the roughly 110 validation repertoires, with more than 90% of cluster scores above 0. The study gave a list of about 150 TCR beta chains associated with cytomegalovirus. Cytomegalovirus status was reported to be diagnosed by the classifier with high specificity and sensitivity in both the original and validation cohorts.

What was sequenced was PBMCs. The source of this sequence is a woman aged 18-29 years in good health and CMV-seronegative.

CDR3 reads: CARSPPSGRDEQYF. The DNA reads as follows: TGTGCCAGAAGCCCACCTAGCGGGAGGGACGAGCAGTACTTC. Rearrangement joined TRBV7-5 to TRBJ2-7; TRBD2 reflects the table's D call only, with no check against the DNA. TRBV7-5 is given as a pseudogene. Counted from cysteine to phenylalanine, this CDR3 has 14 amino acids. Of all the DNA, just the CDR3 is kept, 42 bases in frame from base 1.